The entry below describes one T cell receptor beta chain. Its recognized antigen is unknown. No qualities accompany the bases; no much larger clone lies one base away. The CDR3 runs 17 residues from the cysteine to the phenylalanine. The entry retains the CDR3 DNA only, 51 bases that are in frame from base 1. From V the trimming removes 6 bases and from J it removes 0 bases, while the gene matches leave 8 bases of the junction unaccounted for. For CDR1 and CDR2, the germline V gene (reference sequence) lists MNHEY and SMNVEV. The collaborating institutions used their own protocols to collect whole blood in K2EDTA tubes. Collaborator samples were shipped for TCRbeta analysis as frozen whole blood, isolated PBMCs, or DNA extracted from either sample type. The sample originates from a study of blood T cell repertoires in COVID-19 (dated by TCRdb to the early 2020s). Background for the entire study: Samples covering the acute and convalescent phases of COVID-19 were provided by collaborators in the United States, Italy and Spain. A freely available public database, intended as a resource for researchers studying the immune response to SARS-CoV-2, is where the repertoires were released. The material from the prospective study consisted of cDNA or gDNA derived from T cells, B-cell-depleted T cells, or PBMCs. Where HLA class I and class II types were available, the types were taken from metadata supplied by the sample provider, not from assay-based typing. A de-identified subject ID, COVID-19 status, age in years and sex were almost always included in the sample metadata. The dataset comprised deeply sampled blood TCRbeta repertoires from subjects exposed to, actively infected with, or recovered from COVID-19. Samples were obtained from the ongoing ImmuneRACE study (first 160 participants) and from approximately 1,200 subjects provided by 6 global collaborators. Summary of the overall study and its limitations: The quantity of clinical and demographic metadata differed by source and by participant and was supplied without curation.

The immunoSEQ Assay, a bias-controlled multiplex PCR, was used to amplify TCRbeta CDR3 regions from genomic DNA. Per the authors' processing: Within the assay, amplification of reference gene primers was used to estimate how many nucleated cells each sample contained. To quantify the absolute abundance of each unique TCRbeta CDR3 rearrangement, sequence reads were collapsed and filtered. Productive Simpson clonality was computed per sample as the square root of Simpson's diversity index over productive rearrangements. What TCRdb holds here is the immuneACCESS table cut down to in-frame rearrangements. Part of the clones is not present; checked against another copy, under half of the missing clones reflect an unresolved V gene, and the others are unexplained. V and J calls and clone size come straight from that table; D and trimming were deduced from the DNA. This sample comprises about 52,000 clones, 86% of them detected only once. The biggest ten clones account for around 23% of the sample.

The clonotype comes from a woman aged 80 or over with acute or convalescent COVID-19. Sequenced sample: peripheral blood. Rearrangement joined TRBV27 to TRBJ2-6, with 7 bases aligning to TRBD2. The CDR3 region has the sequence CASRLVSGGSGANVLTF. The DNA sequence follows: TGTGCCAGCAGGCTGGTTTCGGGGGGCTCTGGGGCCAACGTCCTGACTTTC.